The 8 T cell receptor beta chains presented below share a single source sample, sequenced in a study of shared clonotypes between healthy human individuals. Sequencing was performed with immunoSEQ multiplex PCR; in TCRdb, only in-frame clones are kept and a portion is missing. This sample has over 1.4 million clones, with around 97% found just once. Sequencing was done on a sample of naive CD4+ T cells sorted from blood. Noted subset: CD45RA+ positively selected. These receptor sequences come from a man aged 25-45 years in good health.

Remarks on this clone: Other DNA sequences in the sample encode the same CDR3. The rearrangement uses TRBV5-1 and TRBJ2-7, with 10 bases identical to TRBD2. The V and J ends lost 0 bases and 2 bases, in that order; junction bases with no gene match: 2. The CDR3 loop spans 15 amino acids. Germline CDR1 SGHRS, CDR2 YFSETQ. CDR3 nucleotide sequence: TGCGCCAGCAGCTTGGGACTAGCGGGTGCCTACGAGCAGTACTTC. It is translated as CASSLGLAGAYEQYF.

The genes are TRBV11-2 and TRBJ1-1, with a weak D call TRBD1 (5 bases). The germline CDR1 and CDR2 sequences are SGHAT and FQNNGV. With 5 bases removed from V and 4 bases from J, the gap between germline ends came to 11 bases. The CDR3 totals 13 residues. CDR3 region: CASSPWGGTEAFF. DNA for the CDR3: TGTGCCAGCAGCCCCTGGGGCGGCACTGAAGCTTTCTTT. The variable domain in full, completed from reference TRBV11-2 and TRBJ1-1, reads EAGVAQSPRYKIIEKRQSVAFWCNPISGHATLYWYQQILGQGPKLLIQFQNNGVVDDSQLPKDRFSAERLKGVDSTLKIQPAKLEDSAVYLCASSPWGGTEAFFGQGTRLTVV.

The CDR3 spells CASSEEAIYGYTF. The DNA of the CDR3 is TGTGCCAGCAGTGAAGAAGCGATCTATGGCTACACCTTC. The rearrangement links TRBV6-1 to TRBJ1-2; D unclear. Trimming cost V 1 base and J 4 bases, with 7 bases left between them. The germline gives CDR1 MNHNS, CDR2 SASEGT. The CDR3 consists of 13 residues.

Turning to this clone: This sample includes further DNA sequences coding for the same CDR3. The V gene is TRBV7-3, the J gene TRBJ2-5; D remains unclear. The CDR3 is 13 residues long. In germline, CDR1 is SGHTA, CDR2 FQGTGA. Trimming took 5 bases from V and 5 from J, leaving 12 bases between them. This CDR3 reads CASSLRREETQYF. DNA for the CDR3: TGTGCCAGCAGCCTTAGGAGAGAGGAGACCCAGTACTTC.

This rearrangement joins TRBV6-5 to TRBJ2-2; D not certain. Trimming cost V 8 bases and J 4 bases, with 14 bases left between them. Germline V lookup: CDR1 MNHEY, CDR2 SVGAGI. CDR3 size: 14 residues. In DNA form, the CDR3 reads TGTGCCAGCGCCAGCTACCGTTTCACCGGGGAGCTGTTTTTT. The encoded protein is CASASYRFTGELFF.

This clone has only one observation. The rearrangement links TRBV5-1 to TRBJ2-5; D unresolved. V was shortened by 3 bases and J by 3 bases, with 6 bases between the two germline ends. The CDR3 is 12 residues long. The germline V gene encodes CDR1 SGHRS and CDR2 YFSETQ. The CDR3, as DNA: TGCGCCAGCAGCTCGGGTGAAGAGACCCAGTACTTC. It yields the protein CASSSGEETQYF.

The count of this clone is one. This chain uses TRBV5-6 with TRBJ1-2; D possibly corresponds to TRBD1 (5 bases). The V end was cut by 0 bases, the J end by 7 bases, with 13 bases between. The germline CDR1 and CDR2 sequences are SGHDT and YYEEEE. This CDR3 has 14 amino acids. CDR3 DNA sequence: TGTGCCAGCAGCTTGGCGGCAAGGGGCGGTGGCTACACCTTC. This encodes CASSLAARGGGYTF.

The rearrangement links TRBV7-9 to TRBJ1-2; D might be TRBD1 (6 bases). Trimming shortened V by 9 bases and J by 3 bases, and 11 bases separated the two germline ends. The CDR3 loop spans 12 amino acids. Germline V gene data show CDR1 as SEHNR and CDR2 as FQNEAQ (reference sequence). This CDR3 reads CASTQGYYGYTF. For the CDR3, the DNA is TGTGCCAGTACACAGGGCTACTATGGCTACACCTTC.